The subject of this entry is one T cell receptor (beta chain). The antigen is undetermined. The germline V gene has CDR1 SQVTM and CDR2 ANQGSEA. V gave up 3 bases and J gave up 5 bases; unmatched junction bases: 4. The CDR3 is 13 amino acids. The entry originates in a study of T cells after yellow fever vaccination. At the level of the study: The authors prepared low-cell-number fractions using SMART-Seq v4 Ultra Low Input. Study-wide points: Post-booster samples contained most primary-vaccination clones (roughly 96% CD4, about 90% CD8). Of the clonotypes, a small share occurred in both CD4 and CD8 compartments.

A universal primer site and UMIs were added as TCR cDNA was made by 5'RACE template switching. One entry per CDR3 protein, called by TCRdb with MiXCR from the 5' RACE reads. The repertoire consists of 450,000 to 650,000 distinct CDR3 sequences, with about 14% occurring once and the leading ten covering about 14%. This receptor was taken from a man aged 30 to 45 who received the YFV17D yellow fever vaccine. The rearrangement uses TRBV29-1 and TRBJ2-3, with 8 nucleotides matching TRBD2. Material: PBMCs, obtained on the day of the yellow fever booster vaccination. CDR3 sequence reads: CSVDVGLGDTQYF. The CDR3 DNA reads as TGCAGCGTTGATGTGGGACTAGGAGATACGCAGTATTTT.